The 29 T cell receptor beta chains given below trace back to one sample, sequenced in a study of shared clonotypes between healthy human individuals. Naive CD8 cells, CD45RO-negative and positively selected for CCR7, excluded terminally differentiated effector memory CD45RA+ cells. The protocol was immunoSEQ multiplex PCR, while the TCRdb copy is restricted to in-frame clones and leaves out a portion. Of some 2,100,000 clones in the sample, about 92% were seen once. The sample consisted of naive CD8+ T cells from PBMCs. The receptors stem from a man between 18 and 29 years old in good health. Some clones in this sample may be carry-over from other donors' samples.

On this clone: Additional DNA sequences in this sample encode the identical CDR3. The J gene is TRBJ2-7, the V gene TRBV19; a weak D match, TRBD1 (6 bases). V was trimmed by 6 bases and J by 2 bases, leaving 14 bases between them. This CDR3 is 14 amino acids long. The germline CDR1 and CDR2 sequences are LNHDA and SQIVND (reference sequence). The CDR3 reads CASSPRTDTYEQYF. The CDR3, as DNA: TGTGCCAGTAGCCCGCGGACAGATACCTACGAGCAGTACTTC.

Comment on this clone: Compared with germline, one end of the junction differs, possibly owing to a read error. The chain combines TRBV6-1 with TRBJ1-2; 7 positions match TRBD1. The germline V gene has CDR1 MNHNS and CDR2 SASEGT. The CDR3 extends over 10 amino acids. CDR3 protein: CASSATRDSF. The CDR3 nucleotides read TGTGCCAGCAGTGCTACGCGGGACAGCTTC.

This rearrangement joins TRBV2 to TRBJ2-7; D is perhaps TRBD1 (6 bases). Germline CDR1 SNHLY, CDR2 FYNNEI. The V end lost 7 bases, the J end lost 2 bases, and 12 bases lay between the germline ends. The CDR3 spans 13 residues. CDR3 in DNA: TGTGCCAGCATTTGGACAGTGGCCTACGAGCAGTACTTC. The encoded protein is CASIWTVAYEQYF.

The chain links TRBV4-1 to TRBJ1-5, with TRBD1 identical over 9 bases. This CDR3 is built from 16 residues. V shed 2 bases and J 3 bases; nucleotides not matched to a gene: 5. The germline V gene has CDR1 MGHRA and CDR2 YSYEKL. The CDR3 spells CASSQSTGGPNQPQHF. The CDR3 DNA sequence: TGCGCCAGCAGCCAATCAACAGGGGGCCCCAATCAGCCCCAGCATTTT.

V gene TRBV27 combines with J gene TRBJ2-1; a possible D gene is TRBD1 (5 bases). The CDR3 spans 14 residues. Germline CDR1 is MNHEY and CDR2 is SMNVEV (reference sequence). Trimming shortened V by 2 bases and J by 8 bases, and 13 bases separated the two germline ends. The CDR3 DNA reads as TGTGCCAGCAGTTTAGATAGGGGTGGCTATGAGCAGTTCTTC. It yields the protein CASSLDRGGYEQFF.

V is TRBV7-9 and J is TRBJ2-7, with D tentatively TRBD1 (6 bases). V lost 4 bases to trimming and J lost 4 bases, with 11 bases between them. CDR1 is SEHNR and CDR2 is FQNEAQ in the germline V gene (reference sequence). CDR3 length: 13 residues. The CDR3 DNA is TGTGCCAGCAGCTCCCAACAGGGATACGAGCAGTACTTC. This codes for CASSSQQGYEQYF. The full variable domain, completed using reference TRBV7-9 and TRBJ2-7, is DTGVSQNPRHKITKRGQNVTFRCDPISEHNRLYWYRQTLGQGPEFLTYFQNEAQLEKSRLLSDRFSAERPKGSFSTLEIQRTEQGDSAMYLCASSSQQGYEQYFGPGTRLTVT.

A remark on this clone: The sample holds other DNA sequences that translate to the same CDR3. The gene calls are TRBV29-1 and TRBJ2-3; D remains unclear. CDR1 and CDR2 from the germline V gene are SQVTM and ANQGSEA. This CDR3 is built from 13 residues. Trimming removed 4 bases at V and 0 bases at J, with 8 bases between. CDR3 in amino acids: CSVGPGSTDTQYF. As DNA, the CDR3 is TGCAGCGTTGGGCCAGGCAGCACAGATACGCAGTATTTT.

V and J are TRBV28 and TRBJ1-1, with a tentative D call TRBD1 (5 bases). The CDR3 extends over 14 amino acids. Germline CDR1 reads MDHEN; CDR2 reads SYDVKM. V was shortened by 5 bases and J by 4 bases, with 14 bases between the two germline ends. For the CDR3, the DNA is TGTGCCAGCAGTATACGGGGGATCAGCACTGAAGCTTTCTTT. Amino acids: CASSIRGISTEAFF.

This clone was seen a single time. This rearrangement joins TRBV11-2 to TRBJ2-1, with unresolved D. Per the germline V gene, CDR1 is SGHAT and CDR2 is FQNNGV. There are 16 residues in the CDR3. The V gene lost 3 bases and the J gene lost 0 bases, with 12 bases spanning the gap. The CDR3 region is CASSFAPGSSYNEQFF. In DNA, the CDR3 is TGTGCCAGCAGCTTCGCCCCGGGCAGCTCCTACAATGAGCAGTTCTTC.

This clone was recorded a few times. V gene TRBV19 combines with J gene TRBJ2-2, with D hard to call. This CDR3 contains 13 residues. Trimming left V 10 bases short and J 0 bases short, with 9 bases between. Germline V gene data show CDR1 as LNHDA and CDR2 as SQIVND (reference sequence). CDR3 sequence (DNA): TGTGCCACACGGGCCTCGAACACCGGGGAGCTGTTTTTT. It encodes CATRASNTGELFF.

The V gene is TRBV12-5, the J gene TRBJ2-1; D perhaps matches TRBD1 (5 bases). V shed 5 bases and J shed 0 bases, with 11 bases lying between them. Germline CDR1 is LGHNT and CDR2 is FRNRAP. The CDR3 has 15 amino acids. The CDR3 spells CASGNRQSSYNEQFF. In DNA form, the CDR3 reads TGTGCTAGTGGTAATAGACAGTCCTCCTACAATGAGCAGTTCTTC.

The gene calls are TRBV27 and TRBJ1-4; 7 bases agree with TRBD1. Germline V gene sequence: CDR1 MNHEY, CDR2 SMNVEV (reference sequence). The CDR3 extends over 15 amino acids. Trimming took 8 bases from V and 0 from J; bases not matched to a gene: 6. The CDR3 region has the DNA TGTGCCAGCCGGGACAGATTTGCAACTAATGAAAAACTGTTTTTT. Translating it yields CASRDRFATNEKLFF.

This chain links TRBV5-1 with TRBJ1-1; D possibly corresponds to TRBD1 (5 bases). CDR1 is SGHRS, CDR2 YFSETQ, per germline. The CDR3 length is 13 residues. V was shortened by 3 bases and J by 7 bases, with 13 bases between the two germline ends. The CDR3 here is CASSSLGHYEAFF. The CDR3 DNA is TGCGCCAGCAGCTCCCTAGGACATTATGAAGCTTTCTTT.

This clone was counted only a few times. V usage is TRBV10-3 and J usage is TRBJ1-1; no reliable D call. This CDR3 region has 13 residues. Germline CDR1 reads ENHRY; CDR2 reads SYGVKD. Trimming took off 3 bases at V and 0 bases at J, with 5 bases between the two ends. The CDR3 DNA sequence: TGTGCCATCAGTGACGGATTGAACACTGAAGCTTTCTTT. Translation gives CAISDGLNTEAFF.

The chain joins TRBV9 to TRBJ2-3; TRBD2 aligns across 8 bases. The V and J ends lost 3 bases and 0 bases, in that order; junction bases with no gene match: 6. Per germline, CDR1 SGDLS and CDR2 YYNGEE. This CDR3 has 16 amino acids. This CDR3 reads CASSGRLAGSTDTQYF. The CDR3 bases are TGTGCCAGCAGCGGGAGGCTAGCGGGCAGCACAGATACGCAGTATTTT.

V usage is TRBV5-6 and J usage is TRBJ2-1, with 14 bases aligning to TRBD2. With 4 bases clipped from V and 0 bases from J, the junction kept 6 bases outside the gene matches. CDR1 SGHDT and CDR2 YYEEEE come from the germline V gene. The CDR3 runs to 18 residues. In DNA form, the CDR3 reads TGTGCCAGCAGCCACGGACTAGCGGGAGGCCCCTCCTACAATGAGCAGTTCTTC. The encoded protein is CASSHGLAGGPSYNEQFF.

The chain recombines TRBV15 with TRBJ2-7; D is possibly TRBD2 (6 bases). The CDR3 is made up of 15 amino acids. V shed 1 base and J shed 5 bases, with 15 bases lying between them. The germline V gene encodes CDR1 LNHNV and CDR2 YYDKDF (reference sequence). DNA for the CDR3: TGTGCCACCAGCAGAGGGGGCGGGACGAGTCACGAGCAGTACTTC. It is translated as CATSRGGGTSHEQYF.

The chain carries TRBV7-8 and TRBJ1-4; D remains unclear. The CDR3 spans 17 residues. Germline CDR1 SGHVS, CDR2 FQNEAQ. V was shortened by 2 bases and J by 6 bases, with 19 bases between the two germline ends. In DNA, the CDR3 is TGTGCCAGCAGCTTAAAAATTGGCGCTGCGACCTATGAAAAACTGTTTTTT. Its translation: CASSLKIGAATYEKLFF.

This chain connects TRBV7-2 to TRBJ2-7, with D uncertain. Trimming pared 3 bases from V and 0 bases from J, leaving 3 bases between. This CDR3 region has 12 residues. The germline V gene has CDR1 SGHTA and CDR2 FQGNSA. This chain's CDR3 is CASSFNSYEQYF. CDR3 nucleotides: TGTGCCAGCAGCTTTAACTCCTACGAGCAGTACTTC.

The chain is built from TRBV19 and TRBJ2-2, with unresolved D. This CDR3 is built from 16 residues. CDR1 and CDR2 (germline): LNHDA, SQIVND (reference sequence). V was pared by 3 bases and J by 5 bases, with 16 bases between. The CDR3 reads CASSMGTYLGTGELFF. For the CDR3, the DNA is TGTGCCAGTAGTATGGGAACATACCTGGGGACCGGGGAGCTGTTTTTT.

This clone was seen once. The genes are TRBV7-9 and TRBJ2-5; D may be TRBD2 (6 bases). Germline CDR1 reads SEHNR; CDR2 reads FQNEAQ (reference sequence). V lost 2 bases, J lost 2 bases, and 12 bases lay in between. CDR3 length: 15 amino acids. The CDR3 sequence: CASSLNGRTQETQYF. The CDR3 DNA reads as TGTGCCAGCAGCTTAAACGGGAGAACACAAGAGACCCAGTACTTC.

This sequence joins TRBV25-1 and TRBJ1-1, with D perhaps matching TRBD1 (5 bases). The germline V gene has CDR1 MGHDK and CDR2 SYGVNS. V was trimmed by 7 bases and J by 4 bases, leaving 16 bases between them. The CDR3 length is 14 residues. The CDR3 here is CASKPIGVFTEAFF. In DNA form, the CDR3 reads TGTGCCAGCAAGCCCATAGGGGTTTTCACTGAAGCTTTCTTT.

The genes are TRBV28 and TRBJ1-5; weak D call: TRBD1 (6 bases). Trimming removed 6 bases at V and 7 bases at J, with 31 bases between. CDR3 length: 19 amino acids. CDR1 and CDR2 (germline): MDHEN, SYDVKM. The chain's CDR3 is CASSHPSGGRGRLSQPQHF. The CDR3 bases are TGTGCCAGCAGCCATCCCAGTGGGGGCCGGGGACGGCTCAGCCAGCCCCAGCATTTT.

Here the CDR3 reads CASSQVTSGGRTDTQYF. The CDR3 DNA reads as TGTGCCAGCAGCCAAGTGACTAGCGGGGGTAGGACAGATACGCAGTATTTT. J is TRBJ2-3 and V is TRBV4-2, with 12 bases matching TRBD2. J gave up 3 bases and V 1 base, and 5 bases lay outside the gene matches. Germline loops: CDR1 LGHNA, CDR2 YNFKEQ. The CDR3 sequence is 17 residues long.

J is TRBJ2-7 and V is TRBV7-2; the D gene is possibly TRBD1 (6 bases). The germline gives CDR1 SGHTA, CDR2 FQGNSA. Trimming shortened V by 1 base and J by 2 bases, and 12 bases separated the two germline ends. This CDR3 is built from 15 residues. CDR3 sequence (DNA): TGTGCCAGCAGCTTAGTCCAGGGGTCCCCCTACGAGCAGTACTTC. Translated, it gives CASSLVQGSPYEQYF.

The chain's CDR3 is CASSPRDRAAGELFF. CDR3 in DNA: TGTGCCAGCAGCCCCCGGGACAGGGCGGCCGGGGAGCTGTTTTTT. This chain links TRBV7-2 with TRBJ2-2; 9 positions match TRBD1. The germline V gene has CDR1 SGHTA and CDR2 FQGNSA. This CDR3 region has 15 residues. V trimming: 5 bases; J trimming: 6 bases; junction bases outside the gene matches: 7.

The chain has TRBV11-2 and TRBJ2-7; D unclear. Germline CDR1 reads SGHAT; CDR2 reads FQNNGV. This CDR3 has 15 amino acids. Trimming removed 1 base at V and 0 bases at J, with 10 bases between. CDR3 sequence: CASSLGSYHSYEQYF. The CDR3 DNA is TGTGCCAGCAGCTTAGGGTCCTACCACTCCTACGAGCAGTACTTC.

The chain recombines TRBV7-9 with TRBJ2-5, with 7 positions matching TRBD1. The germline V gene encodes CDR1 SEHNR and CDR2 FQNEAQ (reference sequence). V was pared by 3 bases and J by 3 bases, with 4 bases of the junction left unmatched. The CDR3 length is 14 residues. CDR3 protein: CASSLLDREETQYF. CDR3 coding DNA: TGTGCCAGCAGCTTGCTTGACAGGGAAGAGACCCAGTACTTC.

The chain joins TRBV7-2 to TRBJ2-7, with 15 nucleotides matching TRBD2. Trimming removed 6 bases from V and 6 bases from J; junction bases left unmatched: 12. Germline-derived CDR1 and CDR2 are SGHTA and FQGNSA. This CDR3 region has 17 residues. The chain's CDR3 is CASRDRTGLAGGPEQYF. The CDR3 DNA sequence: TGTGCCAGCAGAGATCGGACAGGACTAGCGGGAGGGCCCGAGCAGTACTTC.